This TCR beta chain was observed in a study of T cell repertoires in cytomegalovirus infection. Study information: From public TCR beta signatures came an indication of both CMV infection and matching HLA type. Study-level points and caveats: Summed frequency of shared TCR beta families picked out CMV carriers who also had the relevant HLA.

A remark on this clonotype: Its matching antigen is unknown.

TCRdb recomputed calls from the reads with MiXCR, one row per CDR3 protein. The data hold hundreds of thousands of distinct CDR3 sequences, with roughly a third observed a single time. The CDR3 has 13 amino acids. V was shortened by 3 bases and J by 4 bases, with 7 bases between the two germline ends. The V gene's germline CDR1 is SGHTA and CDR2 FQGNSA. The input for sequencing was cultured PBMCs, taken from culture after CMV antigen stimulation. This receptor was obtained from a human donor in good health (CMV status not recorded). Some clones in this sample may be carry-over from other donors' samples. The chain couples TRBV7-2 to TRBJ2-1; D uncertain. Written as DNA, the CDR3 is TGTGCCAGCAGCTTGTCTCTTTACAATGAGCAGTTCTTC. Its translation is CASSLSLYNEQFF.